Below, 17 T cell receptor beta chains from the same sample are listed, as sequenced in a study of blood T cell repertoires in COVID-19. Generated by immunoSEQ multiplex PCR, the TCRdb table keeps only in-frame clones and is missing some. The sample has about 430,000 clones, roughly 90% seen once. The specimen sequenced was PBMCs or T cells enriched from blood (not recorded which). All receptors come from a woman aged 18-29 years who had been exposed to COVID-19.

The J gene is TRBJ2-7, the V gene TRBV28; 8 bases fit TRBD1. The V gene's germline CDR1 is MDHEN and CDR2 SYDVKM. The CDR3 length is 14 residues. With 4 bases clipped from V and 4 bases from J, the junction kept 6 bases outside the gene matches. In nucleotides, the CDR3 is TGTGCCAGCAGTTCAGGGGGCGTCATGTACGAGCAGTACTTC. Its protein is CASSSGGVMYEQYF.

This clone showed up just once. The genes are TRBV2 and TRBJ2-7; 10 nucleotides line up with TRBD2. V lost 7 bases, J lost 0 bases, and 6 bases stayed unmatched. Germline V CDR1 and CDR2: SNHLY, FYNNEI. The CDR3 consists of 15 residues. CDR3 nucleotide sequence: TGTGCCAGCATGACAACTAGCGGGATCTCCTACGAGCAGTACTTC. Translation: CASMTTSGISYEQYF.

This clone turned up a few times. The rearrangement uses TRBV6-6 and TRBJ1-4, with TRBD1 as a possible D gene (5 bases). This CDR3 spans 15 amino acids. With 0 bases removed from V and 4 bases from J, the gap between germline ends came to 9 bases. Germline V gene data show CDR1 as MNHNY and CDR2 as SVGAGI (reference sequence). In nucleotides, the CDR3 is TGTGCCAGCAGTTACTCGAGACAGCGTAATGAAAAACTGTTTTTT. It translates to CASSYSRQRNEKLFF.

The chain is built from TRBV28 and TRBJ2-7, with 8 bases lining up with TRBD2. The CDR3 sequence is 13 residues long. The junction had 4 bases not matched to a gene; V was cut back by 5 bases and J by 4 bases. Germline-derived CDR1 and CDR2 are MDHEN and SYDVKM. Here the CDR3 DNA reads TGTGCCAGCAGTCCCAGCGGGAGTTACGAGCAGTACTTC. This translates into CASSPSGSYEQYF.

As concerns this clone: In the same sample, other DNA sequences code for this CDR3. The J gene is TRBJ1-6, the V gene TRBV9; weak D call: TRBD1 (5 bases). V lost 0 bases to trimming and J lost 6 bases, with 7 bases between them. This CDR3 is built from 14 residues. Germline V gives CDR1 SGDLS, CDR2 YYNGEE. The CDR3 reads CASSVGQGNSPLHF. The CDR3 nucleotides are TGTGCCAGCAGCGTAGGTCAGGGTAATTCACCCCTCCACTTT.

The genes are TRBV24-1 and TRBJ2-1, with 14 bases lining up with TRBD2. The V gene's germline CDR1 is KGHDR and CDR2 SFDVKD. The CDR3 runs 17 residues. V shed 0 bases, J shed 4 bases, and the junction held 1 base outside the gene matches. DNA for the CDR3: TGTGCCACCAGTGATTTGGGGACTAGCGGGAGTTACAATGAGCAGTTCTTC. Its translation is CATSDLGTSGSYNEQFF.

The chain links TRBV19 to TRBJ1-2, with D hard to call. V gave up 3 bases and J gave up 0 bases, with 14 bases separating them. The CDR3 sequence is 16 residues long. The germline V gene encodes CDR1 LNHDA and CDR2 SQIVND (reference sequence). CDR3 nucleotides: TGTGCCAGTAGTATCCAGAGCGGTCTACCTAACTATGGCTACACCTTC. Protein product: CASSIQSGLPNYGYTF.

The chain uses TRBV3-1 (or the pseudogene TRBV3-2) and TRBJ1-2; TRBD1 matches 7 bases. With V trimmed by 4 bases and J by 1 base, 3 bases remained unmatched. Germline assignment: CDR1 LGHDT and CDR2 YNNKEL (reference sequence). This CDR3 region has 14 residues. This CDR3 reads CASSPGGINYGYTF. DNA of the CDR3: TGTGCCAGCAGCCCAGGGGGGATTAACTATGGCTACACCTTC.

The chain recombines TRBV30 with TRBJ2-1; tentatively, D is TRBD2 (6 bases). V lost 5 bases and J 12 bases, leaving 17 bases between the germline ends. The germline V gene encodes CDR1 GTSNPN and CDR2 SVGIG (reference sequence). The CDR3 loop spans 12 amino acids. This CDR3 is CAWAAGPQGQFF. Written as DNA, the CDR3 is TGTGCCTGGGCCGCGGGACCCCAGGGGCAGTTCTTC.

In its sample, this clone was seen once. The CDR3 region is CASSMGQASYEQYF. The CDR3 coding sequence is TGTGCCAGCAGCATGGGACAGGCTTCCTACGAGCAGTACTTC. This chain uses TRBV9 with TRBJ2-7, with TRBD1 identical over 8 bases. V shed 4 bases and J 1 base; nucleotides not matched to a gene: 4. The V gene's germline CDR1 is SGDLS and CDR2 YYNGEE. The CDR3 spans 14 residues.

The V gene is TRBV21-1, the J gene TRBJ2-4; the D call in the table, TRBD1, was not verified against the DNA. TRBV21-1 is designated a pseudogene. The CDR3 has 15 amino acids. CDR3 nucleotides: TGTGCCAGCAGCGGGACAGGGGGCACCAAAAACATTCAGTACTTC. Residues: CASSGTGGTKNIQYF.

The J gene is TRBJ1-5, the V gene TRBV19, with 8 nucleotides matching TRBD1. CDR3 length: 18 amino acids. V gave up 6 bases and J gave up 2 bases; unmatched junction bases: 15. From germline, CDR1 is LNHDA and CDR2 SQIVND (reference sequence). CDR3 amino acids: CASRAEQGVRVGNQPQHF. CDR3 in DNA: TGTGCCAGTAGGGCCGAACAGGGGGTCCGGGTGGGCAATCAGCCCCAGCATTTT.

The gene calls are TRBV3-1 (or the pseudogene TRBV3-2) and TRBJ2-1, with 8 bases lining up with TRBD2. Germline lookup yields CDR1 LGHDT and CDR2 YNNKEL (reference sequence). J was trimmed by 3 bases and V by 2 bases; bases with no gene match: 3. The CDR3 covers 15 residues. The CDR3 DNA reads TGTGCCAGCAGCCAATCGGGAGGGAACTACAATGAGCAGTTCTTC. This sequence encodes CASSQSGGNYNEQFF.

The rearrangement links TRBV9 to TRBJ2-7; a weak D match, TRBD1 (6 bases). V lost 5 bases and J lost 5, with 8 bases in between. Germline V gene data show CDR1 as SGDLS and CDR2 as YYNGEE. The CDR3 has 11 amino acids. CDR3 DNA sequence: TGTGCCAGCAGGTCAGGGGACGAGCAGTACTTC. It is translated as CASRSGDEQYF.

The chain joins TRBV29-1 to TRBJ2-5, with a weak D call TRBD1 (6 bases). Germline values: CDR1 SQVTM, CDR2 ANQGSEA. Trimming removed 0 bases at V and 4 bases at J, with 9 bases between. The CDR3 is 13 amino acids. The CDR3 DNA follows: TGCAGCGTTGAAGATAAGGGGGTAGAGACCCAGTACTTC. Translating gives CSVEDKGVETQYF.

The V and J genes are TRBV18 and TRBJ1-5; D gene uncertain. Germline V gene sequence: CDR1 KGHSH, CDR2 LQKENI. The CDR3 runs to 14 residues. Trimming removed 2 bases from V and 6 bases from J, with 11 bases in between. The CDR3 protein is CASSPFDLRQPQHF. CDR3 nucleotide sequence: TGTGCCAGCTCACCATTCGATTTGCGTCAGCCCCAGCATTTT.

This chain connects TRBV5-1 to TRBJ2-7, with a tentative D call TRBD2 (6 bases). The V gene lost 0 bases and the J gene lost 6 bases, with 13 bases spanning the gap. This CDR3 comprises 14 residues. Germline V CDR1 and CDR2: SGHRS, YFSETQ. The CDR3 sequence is CASSLGLDFSEQYF. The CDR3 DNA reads TGCGCCAGCAGCTTGGGACTAGACTTTAGCGAGCAGTACTTC.